Following are 18 T cell receptor beta chains from one sample sequenced in a study of T cell responses to AZD1222 COVID-19 vaccine. Some clones are missing from TCRdb's copy, which holds only in-frame ones; the method was immunoSEQ multiplex PCR. Of about 67,000 clones in the sample, around 84% were seen once. The source material was peripheral blood, sampled on day 0 of AZD1222 vaccination. These TCRs come from an adult in good health.

The chain combines TRBV6-5 with TRBJ2-7; a weak D match, TRBD2 (6 bases). CDR1 MNHEY and CDR2 SVGAGI come from the germline V gene. CDR3 length equals 16 residues. Trimming shortened V by 0 bases and J by 0 bases, and 12 bases separated the two germline ends. For the CDR3, the DNA is TGTGCCAGCAGTTACTCGACCGGGGGACGCTCCTACGAGCAGTACTTC. It specifies CASSYSTGGRSYEQYF.

The gene calls are TRBV19 and TRBJ2-1; the match to TRBD2 covers 9 bases. The germline V gene has CDR1 LNHDA and CDR2 SQIVND (reference sequence). V was pared by 3 bases and J by 7 bases, with 7 bases of the junction left unmatched. There are 15 residues in the CDR3. CDR3 residues: CASSIWAGGKNEQFF. The CDR3 DNA reads TGTGCCAGTAGTATCTGGGCGGGGGGGAAGAATGAGCAGTTCTTC. The variable domain in full, with the rest retrieved from reference TRBV19 and TRBJ2-1, is DGGITQSPKYLFRKEGQNVTLSCEQNLNHDAMYWYRQDPGQGLRLIYYSQIVNDFQKGDIAEGYSVSREKKESFPLTVTSAQKNPTAFYLCASSIWAGGKNEQFFGPGTRLTVL.

The V call is TRBV29-1, the J call TRBJ1-2; D possibly corresponds to TRBD1 (6 bases). The CDR3 extends over 12 amino acids. Looked up from germline, CDR1 is SQVTM and CDR2 is ANQGSEA. V gave up 6 bases and J gave up 4 bases, with 12 bases separating them. The CDR3 bases are TGCAGCGTCGGAGGGGGGGCCTATGGCTACACCTTC. Protein sequence: CSVGGGAYGYTF.

This clone was seen just once. This chain links TRBV7-8 with TRBJ2-7; 9 bases map to TRBD1. From germline, CDR1 is SGHVS and CDR2 FQNEAQ. V was pared by 5 bases and J by 4 bases, with 12 bases of the junction left unmatched. CDR3 size: 16 residues. The CDR3 nucleotides are TGTGCCAGCAGCGTCTTAGGGACAGGGCGAGAATACGAGCAGTACTTC. It is translated as CASSVLGTGREYEQYF.

In its sample, this clone was seen once. The J gene is TRBJ2-7, the V gene TRBV9; the D gene could be TRBD1 or TRBD2 (5 bases each). CDR1 and CDR2 from the germline V gene are SGDLS and YYNGEE. This CDR3 spans 14 amino acids. V was trimmed by 2 bases and J by 0 bases, leaving 9 bases between them. DNA for the CDR3: TGTGCCAGCAGCGTGGGACCCCGCTCCTACGAGCAGTACTTC. Translated: CASSVGPRSYEQYF.

The chain uses TRBV6-5 and TRBJ2-2; the D gene could be TRBD1 or TRBD2 (5 bases each). V gave up 6 bases and J gave up 4 bases, with 15 bases separating them. The CDR3 runs to 15 residues. Germline V gene sequence: CDR1 MNHEY, CDR2 SVGAGI. CDR3 in DNA: TGTGCCAGCAGCCCCATGAGGGGTGTCACCGGGGAGCTGTTTTTT. Its protein product is CASSPMRGVTGELFF.

J is TRBJ1-6 and V is TRBV28, with 10 bases identical to TRBD1. Germline CDR1 and CDR2: MDHEN and SYDVKM. Losses at the gene ends were 5 bases for V and 8 bases for J; bases not matched to a gene: 6. This CDR3 comprises 15 residues. CDR3 DNA: TGTGCCAGCAGTAGAGCCGGGACAGGGGATTCACCCCTCCACTTT. Protein sequence: CASSRAGTGDSPLHF.

The CDR3 protein is CASSQVAGGMRETQYF. CDR3 DNA sequence: TGTGCCAGCAGCCAAGTTGCCGGGGGGATGAGGGAGACCCAGTACTTC. The chain couples TRBV4-2 to TRBJ2-5, with 7 bases lining up with TRBD2. The CDR3 covers 16 residues. Germline CDR1 reads LGHNA; CDR2 reads YNFKEQ. V dropped 1 base and J dropped 5; count of bases not matched to a gene: 10.

The chain is built from TRBV7-2 and TRBJ1-3; D perhaps matches TRBD1 (5 bases). Germline V gene sequence: CDR1 SGHTA, CDR2 FQGNSA. The ends were cut back, 7 bases at V and 2 bases at J, with 15 bases in the middle. The CDR3 covers 15 residues. CDR3 sequence: CASTPVDSPGNTIYF. The CDR3, as DNA: TGTGCCAGCACACCGGTAGACAGTCCTGGAAACACCATATATTTT.

This chain uses TRBV29-1 with TRBJ2-7, with unresolved D. The CDR3 runs to 12 residues. Trimming cost V 4 bases and J 4 bases, with 11 bases left between them. Germline V gene lookup returns CDR1 SQVTM and CDR2 ANQGSEA. The DNA for the CDR3 is TGCAGCGTTGGTCCAGAGAGGTACGAGCAGTACTTC. It is translated as CSVGPERYEQYF.

The chain carries TRBV7-2 and TRBJ2-2; D perhaps matches TRBD2 (5 bases). The CDR3 is 17 residues long. Trimming took 0 bases from V and 1 from J, leaving 12 bases between them. CDR1 is SGHTA, CDR2 FQGNSA, per germline. The CDR3 is CASSLAPARVNTGELFF. The DNA for the CDR3 is TGTGCCAGCAGCTTAGCCCCAGCGCGGGTGAACACCGGGGAGCTGTTTTTT.

By sample share, this clone is medium-sized. The chain recombines TRBV6-5 with TRBJ1-2; tentatively, D is TRBD1 (5 bases). The CDR3 consists of 15 residues. V shed 2 bases and J shed 6 bases, with 16 bases lying between them. Germline assignment: CDR1 MNHEY and CDR2 SVGAGI. The CDR3 sequence: CASSYGGALADGYTF. CDR3 in DNA: TGTGCCAGCAGTTACGGCGGGGCTCTCGCTGATGGCTACACCTTC.

This clone was found once. The chain is built from TRBV4-3 and TRBJ1-5; tentative D call: TRBD1 (5 bases). V was cut by 1 base and J by 1 base, with 8 bases left in between. The CDR3 has 15 amino acids. Germline lookup yields CDR1 LGHNA and CDR2 YSLEER. The CDR3 reads CASSQGWGSNQPQHF. CDR3 nucleotide sequence: TGCGCCAGCAGCCAAGGTTGGGGGAGCAATCAGCCCCAGCATTTT.

The chain has TRBV13 and TRBJ1-1; 8 bases are shared with TRBD1. CDR3 length: 12 residues. J lost 5 bases, V lost 7 bases, and 3 bases had no gene match. Germline V gives CDR1 PRHDT, CDR2 FYEKMQ (reference sequence). The CDR3 coding sequence is TGTGCCAGCAAAGGACAGGGAACTGAAGCTTTCTTT. Translating it yields CASKGQGTEAFF. Together with reference TRBV13 and TRBJ1-1, the CDR3 gives the full variable domain: AAGVIQSPRHLIKEKRETATLKCYPIPRHDTVYWYQQGPGQDPQFLISFYEKMQSDKGSIPDRFSAQQFSDYHSELNMSSLELGDSALYFCASKGQGTEAFFGQGTRLTVV.

This chain joins TRBV7-9 and TRBJ2-1, with 8 bases fitting TRBD1. J was trimmed by 3 bases and V by 3 bases; bases with no gene match: 4. The CDR3 sequence is 15 residues long. CDR1 SEHNR and CDR2 FQNEAQ come from the germline V gene (reference sequence). The CDR3 DNA sequence: TGTGCCAGCAGCTTCGACAGGGGTAACTACAATGAGCAGTTCTTC. It translates to CASSFDRGNYNEQFF. The complete variable domain, with remaining parts taken from reference TRBV7-9 and TRBJ2-1, reads DTGVSQNPRHKITKRGQNVTFRCDPISEHNRLYWYRQTLGQGPEFLTYFQNEAQLEKSRLLSDRFSAERPKGSFSTLEIQRTEQGDSAMYLCASSFDRGNYNEQFFGPGTRLTVL.

This chain connects TRBV5-6 to TRBJ1-2; the D is unclear. The CDR3 totals 15 residues. V dropped 3 bases and J dropped 7 bases, with 19 bases sitting between them. The V gene's germline CDR1 is SGHDT and CDR2 YYEEEE. CDR3 bases: TGTGCCAGCAGCTCCGGACCGACGGTCGGAGGTGGCTACACCTTC. Amino acid sequence: CASSSGPTVGGGYTF.

CDR3 region: CASSLSLAGNTGELFF. CDR3 in DNA: TGTGCCAGCAGTTTATCGCTAGCGGGGAACACCGGGGAGCTGTTTTTT. The rearrangement links TRBV27 to TRBJ2-2, with TRBD2 matching 8 bases. The ends lost 0 bases at V and 1 base at J; junction bases unmatched: 1. The CDR3 extends over 16 amino acids. The V gene's germline CDR1 is MNHEY and CDR2 SMNVEV (reference sequence).

J is TRBJ1-4 and V is TRBV19; the D gene is possibly TRBD1 (6 bases). The CDR3 runs 13 residues. Trimming left V 5 bases short and J 4 bases short, with 8 bases between. Germline lookup yields CDR1 LNHDA and CDR2 SQIVND (reference sequence). CDR3 region: CASSDRFNEKLFF. The CDR3, as DNA: TGTGCCAGTAGTGACAGGTTTAATGAAAAACTGTTTTTT.